This record looks at one T cell receptor (beta chain) sequence and its context. This clone's antigen is unknown. One base away there is no much larger clone; base qualities are not given. The collaborating institutions used their own protocols to collect whole blood in K2EDTA tubes. For TCRbeta analysis, collaborators shipped samples as frozen whole blood, isolated PBMCs, or DNA extracted from either of those sample types. TCRbeta CDR3 regions were amplified from genomic DNA by means of the immunoSEQ Assay, a bias-controlled multiplex PCR. As for the original processing: Within the assay, amplification of reference gene primers was used to estimate how many nucleated cells each sample contained. To quantify the absolute abundance of each unique TCRbeta CDR3 rearrangement, sequence reads were collapsed and filtered. Productive Simpson clonality was computed per sample as the square root of Simpson's diversity index over productive rearrangements. TCRdb provides this immuneACCESS table in a form limited to in-frame rearrangements. Some clones are lacking; in checked studies, under half of them reflect an unresolved V gene, and why the rest are absent is not known. V, J and clone size reflect that table, while D and trimming were determined from the DNA. The sample has approximately 100,000 clones on record, over 75% of them singletons. The ten biggest clones cover 13% of the sample.

Counted from cysteine to phenylalanine, this CDR3 has 13 amino acids. Only CDR3 DNA remains: 39 bases, in frame from the first base. The junction shows trimming of 0 bases on V and 12 bases on J, plus 15 bases between the germline ends. CDR1 and CDR2, per the germline V gene, are MNHEY and SVGEGT. The data derive from a study of blood T cell repertoires in COVID-19 (TCRdb year 2020). Notes on the research overall: Samples covering the acute and convalescent phases of COVID-19 were provided by collaborators in the United States, Italy and Spain. The material from the prospective study consisted of cDNA or gDNA derived from T cells, B-cell-depleted T cells, or PBMCs. Deeply sampled blood TCRbeta repertoires from subjects exposed to, actively infected with, or recovered from COVID-19 were included in the dataset. The repertoires were made available in a free public database intended to serve as a resource for research on the immune response to SARS-CoV-2. The samples were drawn from the first 160 participants of the ongoing ImmuneRACE study and from over 950 subjects provided by 6 global collaborators. Sample metadata almost always included a de-identified subject ID, COVID-19 status, age in years and sex. Where HLA class I and class II types were available, the types were taken from metadata supplied by the sample provider, not from assay-based typing. Study-wide findings and limitations: The quantity of clinical and demographic metadata differed by source and by participant and was supplied without curation.

This receptor was identified in a human donor in a cohort sampled during active or convalescent COVID-19. Rearrangement joined TRBV6-2 or TRBV6-3 to TRBJ2-7, with TRBD2 tentatively as D gene (5 bases match). Specimen: peripheral blood. The nucleotide sequence is given as TGTGCCAGCAGTTACTCGAAGCCTCTGGGGAGGTACTTC. It encodes CASSYSKPLGRYF.